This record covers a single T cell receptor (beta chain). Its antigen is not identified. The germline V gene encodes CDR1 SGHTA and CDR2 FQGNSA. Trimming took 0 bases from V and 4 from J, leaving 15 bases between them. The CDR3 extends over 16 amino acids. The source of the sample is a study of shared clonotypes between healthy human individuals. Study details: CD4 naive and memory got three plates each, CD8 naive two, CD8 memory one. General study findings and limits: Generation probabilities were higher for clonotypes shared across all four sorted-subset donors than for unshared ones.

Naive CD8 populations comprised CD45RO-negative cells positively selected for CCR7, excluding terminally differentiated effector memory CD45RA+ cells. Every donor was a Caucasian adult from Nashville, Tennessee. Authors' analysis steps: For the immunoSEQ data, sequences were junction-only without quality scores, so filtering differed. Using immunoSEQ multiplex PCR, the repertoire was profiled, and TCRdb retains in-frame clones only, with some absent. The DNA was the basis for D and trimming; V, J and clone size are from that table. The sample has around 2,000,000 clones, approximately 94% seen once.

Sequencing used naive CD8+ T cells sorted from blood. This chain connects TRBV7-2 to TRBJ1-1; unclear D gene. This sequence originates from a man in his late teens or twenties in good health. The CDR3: CASSLALGSWSTEAFF. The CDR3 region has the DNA TGTGCCAGCAGCTTAGCTTTAGGCAGTTGGAGCACTGAAGCTTTCTTT.